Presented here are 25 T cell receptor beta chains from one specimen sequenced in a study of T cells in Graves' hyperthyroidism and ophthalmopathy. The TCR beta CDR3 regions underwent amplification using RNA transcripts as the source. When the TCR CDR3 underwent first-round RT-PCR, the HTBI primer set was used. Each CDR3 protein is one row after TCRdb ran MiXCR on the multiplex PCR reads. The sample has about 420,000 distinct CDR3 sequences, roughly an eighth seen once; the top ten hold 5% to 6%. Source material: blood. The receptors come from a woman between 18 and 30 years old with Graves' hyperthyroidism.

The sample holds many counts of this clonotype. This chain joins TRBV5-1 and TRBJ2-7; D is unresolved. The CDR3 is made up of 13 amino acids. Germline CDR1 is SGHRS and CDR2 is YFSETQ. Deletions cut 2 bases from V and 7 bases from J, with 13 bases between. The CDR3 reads CASSLGPVKEQYF. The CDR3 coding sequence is TGCGCCAGCAGCTTAGGACCCGTGAAAGAGCAGTACTTC.

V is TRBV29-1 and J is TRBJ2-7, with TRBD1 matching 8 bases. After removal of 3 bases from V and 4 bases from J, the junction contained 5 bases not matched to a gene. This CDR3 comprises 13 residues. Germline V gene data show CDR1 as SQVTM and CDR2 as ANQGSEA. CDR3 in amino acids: CSVEAGGEYEQYF. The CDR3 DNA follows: TGCAGCGTTGAGGCAGGGGGCGAGTACGAGCAGTACTTC.

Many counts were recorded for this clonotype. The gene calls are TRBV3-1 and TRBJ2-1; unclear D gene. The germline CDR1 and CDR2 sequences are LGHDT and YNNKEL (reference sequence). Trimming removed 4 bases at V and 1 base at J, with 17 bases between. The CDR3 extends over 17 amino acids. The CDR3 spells CASSPLFHKASYNEQFF. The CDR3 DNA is TGTGCCAGCAGCCCGCTTTTTCACAAAGCATCCTACAATGAGCAGTTCTTC.

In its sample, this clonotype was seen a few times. The CDR3 nucleotides are TGCGCCAGCAGCTTACGGGACGGGCGTCAAGAGACCCAGTACTTC. Translating it yields CASSLRDGRQETQYF. This chain joins TRBV5-1 and TRBJ2-5; possibly TRBD1 or TRBD2 for D (5 bases each). The germline V and J ends were trimmed by 2 bases and 2 bases, with 13 bases remaining between them. Germline assignment: CDR1 SGHRS and CDR2 YFSETQ. This CDR3 has 15 amino acids.

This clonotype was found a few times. This CDR3 reads CASSLGWDRRKTYEQYF. CDR3 nucleotides: TGTGCCAGCAGCTTAGGATGGGACAGGCGGAAAACCTACGAGCAGTACTTC. The chain links TRBV13 to TRBJ2-7; TRBD1 aligns across 8 bases. Trimming at V came to 0 bases and at J to 2 bases, leaving 9 bases not matched to a gene. This CDR3 region has 17 residues. Germline V gives CDR1 PRHDT, CDR2 FYEKMQ (reference sequence).

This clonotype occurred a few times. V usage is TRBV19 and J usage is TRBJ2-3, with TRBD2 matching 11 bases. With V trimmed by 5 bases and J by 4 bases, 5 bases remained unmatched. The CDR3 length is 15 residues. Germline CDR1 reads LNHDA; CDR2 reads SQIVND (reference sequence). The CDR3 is CASSVGLAGADTQYF. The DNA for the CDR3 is TGTGCCAGTAGTGTCGGACTAGCGGGCGCAGATACGCAGTATTTT.

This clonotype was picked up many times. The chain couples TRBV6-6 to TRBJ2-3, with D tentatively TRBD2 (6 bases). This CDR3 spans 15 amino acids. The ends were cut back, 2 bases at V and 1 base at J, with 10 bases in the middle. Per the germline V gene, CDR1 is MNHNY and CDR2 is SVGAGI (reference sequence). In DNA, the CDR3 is TGTGCCAGCAGTTACCGTCCTAGCGGCACAGATACGCAGTATTTT. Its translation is CASSYRPSGTDTQYF.

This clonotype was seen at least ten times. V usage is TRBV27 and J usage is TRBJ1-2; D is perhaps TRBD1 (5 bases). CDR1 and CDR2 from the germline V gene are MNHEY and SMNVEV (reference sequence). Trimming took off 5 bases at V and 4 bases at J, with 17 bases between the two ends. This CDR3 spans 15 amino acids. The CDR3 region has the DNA TGTGCCAGCAGTCCCCGGCCGGGAGGGGTCTATGGCTACACCTTC. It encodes CASSPRPGGVYGYTF.

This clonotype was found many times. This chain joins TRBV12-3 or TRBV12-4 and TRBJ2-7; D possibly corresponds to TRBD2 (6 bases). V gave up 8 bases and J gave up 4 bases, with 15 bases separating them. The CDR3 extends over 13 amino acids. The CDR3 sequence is CASGQGGAYEQYF. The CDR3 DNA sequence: TGTGCCAGCGGCCAAGGCGGGGCTTACGAGCAGTACTTC.

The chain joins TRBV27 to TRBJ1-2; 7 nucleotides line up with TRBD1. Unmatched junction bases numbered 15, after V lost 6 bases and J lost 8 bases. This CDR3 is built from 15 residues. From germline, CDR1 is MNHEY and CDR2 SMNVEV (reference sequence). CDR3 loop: CASSQTGGGGSGYTF. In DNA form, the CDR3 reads TGTGCCAGCAGCCAAACGGGAGGGGGCGGATCGGGCTACACCTTC.

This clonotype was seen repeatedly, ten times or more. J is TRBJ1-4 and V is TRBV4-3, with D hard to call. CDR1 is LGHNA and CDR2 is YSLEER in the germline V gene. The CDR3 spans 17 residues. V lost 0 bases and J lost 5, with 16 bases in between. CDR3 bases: TGCGCCAGCAGCCAAGAAAGCTTACATCTCGGCAATGAAAAACTGTTTTTT. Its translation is CASSQESLHLGNEKLFF.

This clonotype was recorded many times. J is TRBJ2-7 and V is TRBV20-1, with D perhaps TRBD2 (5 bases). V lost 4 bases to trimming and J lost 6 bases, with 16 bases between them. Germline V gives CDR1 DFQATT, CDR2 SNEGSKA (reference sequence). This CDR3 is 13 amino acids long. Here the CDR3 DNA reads TGCAGTGCTATTGGGGTAGCTCGGGGCGAGCAGTACTTC. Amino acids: CSAIGVARGEQYF.

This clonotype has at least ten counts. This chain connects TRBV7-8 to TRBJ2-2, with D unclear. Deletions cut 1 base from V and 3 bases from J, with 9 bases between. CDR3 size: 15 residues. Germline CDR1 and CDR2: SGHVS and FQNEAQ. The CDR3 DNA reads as TGTGCCAGCAGCTTAGTAGGGTCGTACACCGGGGAGCTGTTTTTT. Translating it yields CASSLVGSYTGELFF.

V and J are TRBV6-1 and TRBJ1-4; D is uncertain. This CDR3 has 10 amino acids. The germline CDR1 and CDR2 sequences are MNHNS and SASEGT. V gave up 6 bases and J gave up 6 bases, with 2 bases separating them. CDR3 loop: CASRDEKLFF. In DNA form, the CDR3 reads TGTGCCAGCAGAGATGAAAAACTGTTTTTT.

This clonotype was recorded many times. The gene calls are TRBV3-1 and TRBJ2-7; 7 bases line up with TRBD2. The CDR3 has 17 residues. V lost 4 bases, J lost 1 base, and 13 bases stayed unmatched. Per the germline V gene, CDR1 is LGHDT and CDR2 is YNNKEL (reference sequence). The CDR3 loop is CASSPKMLAAISYEQYF. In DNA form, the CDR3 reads TGTGCCAGCAGCCCCAAGATGCTAGCGGCTATATCCTACGAGCAGTACTTC.

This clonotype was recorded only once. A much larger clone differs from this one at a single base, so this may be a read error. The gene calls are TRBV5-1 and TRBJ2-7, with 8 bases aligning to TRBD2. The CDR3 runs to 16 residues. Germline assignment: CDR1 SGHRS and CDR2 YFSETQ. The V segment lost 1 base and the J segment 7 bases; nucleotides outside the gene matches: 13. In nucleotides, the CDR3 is TGCGCCAGCAGCTTGCAAAGCGGGAGCGGAGTAGGTGAGCAGTACTTC. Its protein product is CASSLQSGSGVGEQYF.

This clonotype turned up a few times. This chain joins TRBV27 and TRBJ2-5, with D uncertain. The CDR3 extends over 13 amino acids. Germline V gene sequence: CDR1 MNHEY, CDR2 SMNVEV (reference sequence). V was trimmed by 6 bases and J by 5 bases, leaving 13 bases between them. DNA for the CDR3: TGTGCCAGCAGAAACTCTATTACCGAGACCCAGTACTTC. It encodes CASRNSITETQYF.

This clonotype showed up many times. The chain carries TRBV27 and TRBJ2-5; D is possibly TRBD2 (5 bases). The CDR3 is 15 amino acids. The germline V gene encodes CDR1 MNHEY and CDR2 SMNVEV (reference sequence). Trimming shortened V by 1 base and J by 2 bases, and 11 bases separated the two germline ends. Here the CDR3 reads CASSLWGSGQETQYF. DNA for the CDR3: TGTGCCAGCAGTTTATGGGGAAGCGGACAAGAGACCCAGTACTTC.

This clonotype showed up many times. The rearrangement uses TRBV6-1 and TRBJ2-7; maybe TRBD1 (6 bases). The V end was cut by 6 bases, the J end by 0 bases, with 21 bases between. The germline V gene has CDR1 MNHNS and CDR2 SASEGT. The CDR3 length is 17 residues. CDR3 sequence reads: CASRSPGQSHRSYEQYF. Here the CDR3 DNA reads TGTGCCAGCAGATCCCCCGGACAGTCTCACCGCTCCTACGAGCAGTACTTC.

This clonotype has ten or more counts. The CDR3 is CASSRGTSGSTDTQYF. CDR3 in DNA: TGTGCCAGCTCACGAGGGACTAGCGGGAGCACAGATACGCAGTATTTT. This chain connects TRBV18 to TRBJ2-3; 12 nucleotides agree with TRBD2. Germline values: CDR1 KGHSH, CDR2 LQKENI. This CDR3 contains 16 residues. V dropped 4 bases and J dropped 0; count of bases not matched to a gene: 2. Complete variable domain (other parts from reference TRBV18 and TRBJ2-3): NAGVMQNPRHLVRRRGQEARLRCSPMKGHSHVYWYRQLPEEGLKFMVYLQKENIIDESGMPKERFSAEFPKEGPSILRIQQVVRGDSAAYFCASSRGTSGSTDTQYFGPGTRLTVL.

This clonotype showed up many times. In DNA form, the CDR3 reads TGTGCCAGCAGGAACAGATACCCTCAGAACACTGAAGCTTTCTTT. It specifies CASRNRYPQNTEAFF. The rearrangement joins TRBV27 to TRBJ1-1; D uncertain. The germline V gene has CDR1 MNHEY and CDR2 SMNVEV (reference sequence). Trimming took off 6 bases at V and 1 base at J, with 15 bases between the two ends. This CDR3 region has 15 residues.

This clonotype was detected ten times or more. The chain's CDR3 is CASSLGAGAAGELFF. The CDR3 region has the DNA TGCGCCAGCAGCTTGGGAGCGGGAGCTGCCGGGGAGCTGTTTTTT. V and J are TRBV5-1 and TRBJ2-2; TRBD2 aligns across 8 bases. The V segment lost 0 bases and the J segment 6 bases; nucleotides outside the gene matches: 4. The CDR3 sequence is 15 residues long. Germline CDR1 reads SGHRS; CDR2 reads YFSETQ. Full variable domain (missing parts from reference TRBV5-1 and TRBJ2-2): KAGVTQTPRYLIKTRGQQVTLSCSPISGHRSVSWYQQTPGQGLQFLFEYFSETQRNKGNFPGRFSGRQFSNSRSEMNVSTLELGDSALYLCASSLGAGAAGELFFGEGSRLTVL.

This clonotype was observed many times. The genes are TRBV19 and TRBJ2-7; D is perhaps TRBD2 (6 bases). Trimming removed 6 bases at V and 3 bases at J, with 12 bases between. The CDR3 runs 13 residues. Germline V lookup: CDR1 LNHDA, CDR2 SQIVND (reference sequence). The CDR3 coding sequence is TGTGCCAGTAGCCCTAGCGTAAGCTACGAGCAGTACTTC. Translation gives CASSPSVSYEQYF.

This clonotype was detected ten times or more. The DNA of the CDR3 is TGCAGTGCTAACGCCCGGACTAGCGGACGCGACAATGAGCAGTTCTTC. This sequence encodes CSANARTSGRDNEQFF. The J gene is TRBJ2-1, the V gene TRBV20-1; 10 bases match TRBD2. CDR1 is DFQATT, CDR2 SNEGSKA, per germline (reference sequence). The junction had 11 bases not matched to a gene; V was cut back by 4 bases and J by 5 bases. This CDR3 has 16 amino acids.

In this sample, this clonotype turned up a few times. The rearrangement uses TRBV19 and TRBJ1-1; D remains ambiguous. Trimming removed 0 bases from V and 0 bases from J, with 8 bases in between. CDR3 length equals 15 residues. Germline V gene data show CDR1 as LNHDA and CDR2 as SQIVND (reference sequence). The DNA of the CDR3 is TGTGCCAGTAGTATAGATGGACGGTTGAACACTGAAGCTTTCTTT. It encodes CASSIDGRLNTEAFF.